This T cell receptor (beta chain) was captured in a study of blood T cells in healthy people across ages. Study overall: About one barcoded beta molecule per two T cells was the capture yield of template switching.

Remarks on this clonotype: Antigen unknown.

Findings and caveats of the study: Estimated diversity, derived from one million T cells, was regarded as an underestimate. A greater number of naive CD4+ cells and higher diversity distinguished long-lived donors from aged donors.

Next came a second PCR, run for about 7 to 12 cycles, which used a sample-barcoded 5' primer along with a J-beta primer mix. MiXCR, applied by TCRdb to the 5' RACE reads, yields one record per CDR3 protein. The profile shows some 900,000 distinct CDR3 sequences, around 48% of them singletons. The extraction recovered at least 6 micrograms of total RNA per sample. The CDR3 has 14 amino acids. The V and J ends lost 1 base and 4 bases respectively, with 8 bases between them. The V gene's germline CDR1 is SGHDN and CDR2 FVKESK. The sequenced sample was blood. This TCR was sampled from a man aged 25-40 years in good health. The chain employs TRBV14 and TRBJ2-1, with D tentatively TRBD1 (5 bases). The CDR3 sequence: CASSQGQFYNEQFF. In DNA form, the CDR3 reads TGTGCCAGCAGCCAAGGACAGTTTTACAATGAGCAGTTCTTC.